This TCR beta chain stems from a study of blood T cells in healthy people across ages. At the level of the study: With template switching, about one barcoded beta molecule was captured per two T cells.

Together with a sample-barcoded 5' primer, a J-beta primer mix was included in a second PCR lasting about 6 to 11 cycles. Each cDNA molecule was tagged by a template-switch adaptor with 12 random nucleotides. Per-sample output comprised a minimum of 2.5 million paired-end reads containing CDR3. TCRdb fed the 5' RACE reads into MiXCR, producing one record per CDR3 protein. The sample records over 600,000 distinct CDR3 sequences, roughly 41% being singletons. Study-wide results and caveats: Whereas aged donors had fewer naive CD4+ cells, long-lived donors had more of them and higher diversity.

This clonotype occurred a few times. What it binds is unknown. The TCR originated in a man at least 80 years old in good health. Sequencing was done on a sample of blood.

The CDR3, as DNA: TGTGCCAGCAGTTTTCAGGCAGTAGCCTACGAGCAGTACTTC. This codes for CASSFQAVAYEQYF. The chain joins TRBV12-3 or TRBV12-4 to TRBJ2-7; no reliable D call. The CDR3 has 14 amino acids. Deletions cut 3 bases from V and 2 bases from J, with 11 bases between.